This T cell receptor beta chain was sequenced for a study of OX40 agonist ivuxolimab in advanced cancers. Overall study: Participants, around 80% male, averaged 60 years of age, ranging from about 23 to 90.

In germline, CDR1 is SGHTA, CDR2 FQGTGA. CDR3 length: 15 amino acids. V shed 1 base and J shed 1 base, with 7 bases lying between them. Profiled with immunoSEQ multiplex PCR; TCRdb holds only in-frame clones, not every one. The sample lists about 48,000 clones, around 74% seen once, with about 2.1% in the top ten. This clone showed up just a few times. This sequence was found in an adult with an advanced solid tumor such as melanoma, head and neck, liver or kidney cancer. The sample here was CD4+ or CD8+ T cells sorted from blood, taken in a trial of the OX40 agonist ivuxolimab. The chain uses TRBV7-3 and TRBJ2-2; D is unclear. CDR3 in amino acids: CASSLSQLNTGELFF. CDR3 DNA sequence: TGTGCCAGCAGCTTAAGTCAGTTGAACACCGGGGAGCTGTTTTTT.